Following are 14 T cell receptor beta chains from one sample sequenced in a study of shared clonotypes between healthy human individuals. TCRdb's copy holds only in-frame clones and misses some; the assay was immunoSEQ multiplex PCR. The sample lists about 2.3 million clones, over 90% occurring once. The sequenced sample was naive CD4+ T cells from PBMCs. Subset in this sample: CD45RA+ positively selected. These TCRs come from a man younger than 35 in good health. Some clones in this sample may be carry-over from other donors' samples.

The chain links TRBV28 to TRBJ2-6; D is undetermined. The ends were cut back, 4 bases at V and 3 bases at J, with 7 bases in the middle. This CDR3 comprises 14 residues. The germline V gene encodes CDR1 MDHEN and CDR2 SYDVKM. Here the CDR3 reads CASSSRNGANVLTF. DNA of the CDR3: TGTGCCAGCAGTTCGAGAAATGGGGCCAACGTCCTGACTTTC.

CDR3 in amino acids: CASSISGGLGQPQHF. The CDR3 nucleotides read TGTGCCAGTAGTATTAGTGGGGGGCTGGGTCAGCCCCAGCATTTT. The chain has TRBV19 and TRBJ1-5, with D perhaps TRBD1 (6 bases). Germline V gene data show CDR1 as LNHDA and CDR2 as SQIVND (reference sequence). This CDR3 is built from 15 residues. V was cut by 3 bases and J by 6 bases, with 15 bases left in between.

In its sample, this clone was seen a few times. V is TRBV15 and J is TRBJ1-1; perhaps TRBD1 as D (6 bases). Germline loops: CDR1 LNHNV, CDR2 YYDKDF (reference sequence). V lost 6 bases and J 1 base, leaving 15 bases between the germline ends. This CDR3 has 15 residues. CDR3 nucleotide sequence: TGTGCCACCAGGAGGTCGGGGGCCCGGAACACTGAAGCTTTCTTT. Protein sequence: CATRRSGARNTEAFF.

The V call is TRBV10-3, the J call TRBJ1-2, with 8 bases aligning to TRBD1. The V gene end was trimmed by 6 bases and the J gene end by 7 bases; junction bases not matched to a gene: 7. Germline CDR1 reads ENHRY; CDR2 reads SYGVKD. This CDR3 is 13 amino acids long. The CDR3 loop reads CAIRVAGGLGYTF. In DNA form, the CDR3 reads TGTGCCATCAGGGTCGCAGGGGGCCTTGGCTACACCTTC.

The rearrangement joins TRBV5-1 to TRBJ2-5; D possibly matches TRBD1 or TRBD2 (5 bases each). The assigned J gene may be wrong: the sequence end matches TRBJ2-7 better. Looked up from germline, CDR1 is SGHRS and CDR2 is YFSETQ. The CDR3 runs 16 residues. The CDR3 DNA sequence: TGCGCCAGCAGCTTTCGCGTACGTGGGGGTCCCTACGAGCAGTACTTC. Translated, it gives CASSFRVRGGPYEQYF.

The chain combines TRBV27 with TRBJ2-5; maybe TRBD1 (6 bases). The germline CDR1 and CDR2 sequences are MNHEY and SMNVEV (reference sequence). V lost 5 bases, J lost 0 bases, and 10 bases lay in between. The CDR3 runs to 14 residues. The CDR3: CASSTHRDQETQYF. The CDR3 region has the DNA TGTGCCAGCAGTACACACAGGGACCAAGAGACCCAGTACTTC.

This chain joins TRBV7-8 and TRBJ1-1; TRBD1 aligns across 10 bases. Germline V gives CDR1 SGHVS, CDR2 FQNEAQ. Unmatched junction bases numbered 5, after V lost 5 bases and J lost 5 bases. The CDR3 consists of 14 residues. In nucleotides, the CDR3 is TGTGCCAGCAGCCATGACAGGGGGCTAACTGAAGCTTTCTTT. Translating gives CASSHDRGLTEAFF.

V usage is TRBV7-9 and J usage is TRBJ1-4; the match to TRBD1 covers 10 bases. CDR1 and CDR2 from the germline V gene are SEHNR and FQNEAQ (reference sequence). The ends lost 4 bases at V and 6 bases at J; junction bases unmatched: 8. The CDR3 has 16 residues. The CDR3 sequence is CASSSNPGTGDEKLFF. CDR3 coding DNA: TGTGCCAGCAGCTCCAACCCCGGGACAGGGGATGAAAAACTGTTTTTT.

The chain carries TRBV4-1 and TRBJ1-1; D gene unclear. Trimming stripped 4 bases from V and 3 bases from J, with 18 bases between. Germline CDR1 and CDR2: MGHRA and YSYEKL. The CDR3 spans 16 residues. CDR3 sequence reads: CASSRSFSKTDTEAFF. Here the CDR3 DNA reads TGCGCCAGCAGCCGTAGCTTTTCGAAAACGGACACTGAAGCTTTCTTT.

This chain joins TRBV7-3 and TRBJ2-2, with unresolved D. Germline V gene sequence: CDR1 SGHTA, CDR2 FQGTGA. The ends were cut back, 5 bases at V and 6 bases at J, with 10 bases in the middle. The CDR3 has 13 residues. The CDR3 DNA is TGTGCCAGCAGCCCAACGCCCTCCGGGGAGCTGTTTTTT. Translating it yields CASSPTPSGELFF.

The chain links TRBV19 to TRBJ1-2; 7 bases line up with TRBD1. The germline gives CDR1 LNHDA, CDR2 SQIVND (reference sequence). The CDR3 totals 16 residues. Germline trimming cut 0 bases from V and 8 bases from J; bases unmatched to any gene: 12. The CDR3 DNA is TGTGCCAGTAGTATAGATCTCGGGACAGAGCCTTGGGGCTACACCTTC. This encodes CASSIDLGTEPWGYTF.

This rearrangement joins TRBV7-9 to TRBJ1-2; no clear D gene. The CDR3 is made up of 17 amino acids. V was trimmed by 3 bases and J by 0 bases, leaving 17 bases between them. The germline V gene has CDR1 SEHNR and CDR2 FQNEAQ (reference sequence). The CDR3, as DNA: TGTGCCAGCAGCTTTAGGGTTGCAGAATCAGCTAACTATGGCTACACCTTC. Translation gives CASSFRVAESANYGYTF.

For the CDR3, the DNA is TGTGCCAGCAGCCAAGATGCGGGAGACTCGAGTGGCTACACCTTC. Amino acid sequence: CASSQDAGDSSGYTF. The chain joins TRBV4-2 to TRBJ1-2; no definite D call. CDR1 and CDR2 from the germline V gene are LGHNA and YNFKEQ. The length of the CDR3 is 15 residues. V lost 0 bases to trimming and J lost 7 bases, with 15 bases between them.

The chain employs TRBV4-3 and TRBJ1-1; D may be TRBD1 (5 bases). Trimming shortened V by 2 bases and J by 8 bases, and 12 bases separated the two germline ends. This CDR3 region has 13 residues. Germline V gene sequence: CDR1 LGHNA, CDR2 YSLEER. The CDR3 sequence: CASSQFRRGEAFF. The CDR3 nucleotides are TGCGCCAGCAGCCAATTCCGGAGGGGAGAAGCTTTCTTT.